The T cell receptor (beta chain) described here comes from a study of T cell responses to AZD1222 COVID-19 vaccine. Across the study: Analysis merged second doses at about 4 or about 12 weeks.

Study results and caveats: Spike-specific TCR breadth and depth both grew after two AZD1222 doses. Donors in the cohort were predominantly white British and more often female, and clonal diversity was possibly underestimated. Spike-spanning, vaccine-associated CD4 TCRs were dominant at 160-218 and 743-854.

Comments on this clone: Antigen unknown.

Generated by immunoSEQ multiplex PCR, the TCRdb table keeps only in-frame clones and is missing some. The sample holds 100,000 to 150,000 clones, around 92% seen once. This CDR3 has 17 residues. Germline V gene sequence: CDR1 LNHDA, CDR2 SQIVND (reference sequence). Trimming removed 6 bases from V and 7 bases from J, with 25 bases in between. The chain joins TRBV19 to TRBJ2-1, with unresolved D. This TCR was recovered from an adult in good health. This specimen was peripheral blood, taken on day 0 of AZD1222 vaccination. The CDR3 here is CASRDPGHPYFYNEQFF. CDR3 DNA: TGTGCCAGTAGAGACCCCGGGCACCCATACTTCTATAATGAGCAGTTCTTC.